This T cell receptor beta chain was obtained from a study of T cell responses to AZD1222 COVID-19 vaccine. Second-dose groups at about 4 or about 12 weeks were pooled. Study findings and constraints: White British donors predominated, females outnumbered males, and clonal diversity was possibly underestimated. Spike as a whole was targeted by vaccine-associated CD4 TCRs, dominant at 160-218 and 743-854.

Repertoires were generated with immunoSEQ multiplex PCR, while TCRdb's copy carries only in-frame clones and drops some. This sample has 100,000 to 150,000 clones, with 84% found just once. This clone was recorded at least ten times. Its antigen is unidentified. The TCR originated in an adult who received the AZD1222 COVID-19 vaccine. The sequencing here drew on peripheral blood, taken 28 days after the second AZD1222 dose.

The CDR3 DNA is TGTGCCAGCAGCTTGTCGGGGGGGCACGATGAGCAGTTCTTC. Translation: CASSLSGGHDEQFF. The chain carries TRBV11-3 and TRBJ2-1, with TRBD2 matching 8 bases. The junction had 6 bases not matched to a gene; V was cut back by 3 bases and J by 8 bases. CDR1 is SGHNT and CDR2 is YENEEA in the germline V gene. There are 14 residues in the CDR3.